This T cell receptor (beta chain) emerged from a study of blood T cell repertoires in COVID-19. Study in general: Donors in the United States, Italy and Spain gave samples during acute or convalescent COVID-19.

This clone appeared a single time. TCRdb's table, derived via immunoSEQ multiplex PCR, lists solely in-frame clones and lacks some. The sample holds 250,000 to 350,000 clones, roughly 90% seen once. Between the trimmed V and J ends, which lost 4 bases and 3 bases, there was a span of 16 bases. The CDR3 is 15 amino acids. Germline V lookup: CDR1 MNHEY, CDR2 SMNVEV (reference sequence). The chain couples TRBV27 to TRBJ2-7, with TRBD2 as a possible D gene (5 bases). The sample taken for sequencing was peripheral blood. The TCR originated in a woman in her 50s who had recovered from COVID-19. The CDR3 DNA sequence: TGTGCCAGCAGTTCATTGGGAGACCTCGTCTACGAGCAGTACTTC. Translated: CASSSLGDLVYEQYF.